Sequencing of this TCR beta chain was carried out in a study of response to subunit inactivated influenza vaccine. Findings and limits, study-wide: It was the authors' suggestion that each seasonal influenza vaccination recruits few new T cells.

Germline loops: CDR1 LGHNA, CDR2 YSLEER. CDR3 length equals 18 residues. Trimming cost V 5 bases and J 2 bases; bases outside gene matches: 12. This clonotype occurred many times. As yet, its antigen is unknown. TCRdb analysed the RT-PCR reads with MiXCR anew, one entry per CDR3 protein. The data hold 710,000 or so distinct CDR3 sequences, with roughly 14% observed a single time. The chain uses TRBV4-3 and TRBJ2-1; 10 bases line up with TRBD2. The input for sequencing was PBMCs from blood, taken 12 days after vaccination. This receptor was taken from a man aged 45-60 years who received an inactivated influenza vaccine. This chain's CDR3 is CASSWRVEREGPYNEQFF. The CDR3 nucleotides read TGCGCCAGCAGCTGGCGTGTCGAGCGGGAGGGTCCCTACAATGAGCAGTTCTTC.